The 8 T cell receptor beta chains below come from one sample, sequenced in a study of cytomegalovirus exposure and HLA in healthy donors. A multiplex PCR was run with 60 Vbeta primers and 13 Jbeta primers. Only in-frame clones appear in the TCRdb table, and some are missing; sequencing was by immunoSEQ multiplex PCR. The listing contains tens of thousands of clones. Sequenced input: PBMCs. The source of these receptors is a woman in her sixties or seventies in good health and CMV-seronegative.

The rearrangement joins TRBV28 to TRBJ2-1; no definite D call. The V gene lost 5 bases and the J gene lost 8 bases, with 7 bases spanning the gap. CDR3 length equals 11 residues. CDR1 and CDR2 (germline): MDHEN, SYDVKM. The CDR3 spells CASSRGDEQFF. The CDR3 DNA is TGTGCCAGCAGTCGAGGAGATGAGCAGTTCTTC.

The chain links TRBV7-9 to TRBJ1-1; 11 positions agree with TRBD1. Germline CDR1 SEHNR, CDR2 FQNEAQ (reference sequence). The junction had 6 bases not matched to a gene; V was cut back by 5 bases and J by 4 bases. CDR3 length: 15 residues. CDR3 DNA: TGTGCCAGCAGCCCTTGGACAGGGGGCCTCACTGAAGCTTTCTTT. Translation gives CASSPWTGGLTEAFF.

The V call is TRBV14, the J call TRBJ1-3, with a weak D call TRBD1 (5 bases). Trimming cost V 2 bases and J 0 bases, with 8 bases left between them. Germline CDR1 SGHDN, CDR2 FVKESK. The CDR3 extends over 15 amino acids. CDR3 nucleotides: TGTGCCAGCAGCCAAACAGGCGCCTCTGGAAACACCATATATTTT. This codes for CASSQTGASGNTIYF.

The chain recombines TRBV12-5 with TRBJ1-1; possibly TRBD1 for D (5 bases). The germline V gene has CDR1 LGHNT and CDR2 FRNRAP. There are 18 residues in the CDR3. The V end was cut by 7 bases, the J end by 0 bases, with 24 bases between. The CDR3 protein is CASALKPGLTDLNTEAFF. In DNA, the CDR3 is TGTGCTAGTGCTCTGAAGCCTGGATTGACAGATCTGAACACTGAAGCTTTCTTT.

The CDR3 nucleotides read TGCAGCGTTTCAACGGGGGGGGCCGGGACCGGGGAGCTGTTTTTT. Its protein is CSVSTGGAGTGELFF. The chain carries TRBV29-1 and TRBJ2-2, with 8 positions matching TRBD2. V lost 5 bases to trimming and J lost 5 bases; unmatched junction nucleotides: 10. This CDR3 has 15 residues. Germline V CDR1 and CDR2: SQVTM, ANQGSEA.

The chain recombines TRBV27 with TRBJ2-3; perhaps TRBD1 as D (5 bases). The V end lost 6 bases, the J end lost 10 bases, and 14 bases lay between the germline ends. The CDR3 contains 12 residues. The germline CDR1 and CDR2 sequences are MNHEY and SMNVEV (reference sequence). The CDR3 region is CASSQARVAQYF. CDR3 nucleotides: TGTGCCAGCAGCCAGGCCAGGGTGGCGCAGTATTTT.

The chain couples TRBV28 to TRBJ1-1; tentative D call: TRBD1 (5 bases). Germline V CDR1 and CDR2: MDHEN, SYDVKM. The CDR3 contains 15 residues. V was trimmed by 11 bases and J by 1 base, leaving 20 bases between them. CDR3 sequence: CAFSGGGRGNTEAFF. The CDR3, as DNA: TGTGCCTTTTCTGGGGGAGGTAGAGGGAACACTGAAGCTTTCTTT.

The genes are TRBV27 and TRBJ2-2; D is ambiguous. This CDR3 is built from 14 residues. V shed 4 bases and J shed 0 bases, with 6 bases lying between them. CDR1 and CDR2 (germline): MNHEY, SMNVEV (reference sequence). The CDR3 is CASSYQANTGELFF. Written as DNA, the CDR3 is TGTGCCAGCAGTTACCAGGCGAACACCGGGGAGCTGTTTTTT.